What follows describes a single T cell receptor beta chain. The antigen remains undetermined. The sample originates from a study of beta chain features in type 1 diabetes. Study-level findings and limits: Cells with high TCR expression could be over-represented by cDNA sequencing. Shorter TCRB CDR3s, moderately but significantly so, were found in Type 1 diabetes patients in all four CD4+ subsets. Although PCR might favor shorter templates, it would do so equally in patients and controls.

Of the isolated RNA, all was reverse transcribed, and so the sequenced material was expressed TCRB transcripts. Clones were read by immunoSEQ multiplex PCR, and TCRdb kept only the in-frame ones, dropping some. The data show hundreds of thousands of clones, around 12% seen once. V was pared by 5 bases and J by 0 bases, with 11 bases between. Germline CDR1 and CDR2: SGHRS and YFSETQ. The CDR3 consists of 15 residues. V and J are TRBV5-1 and TRBJ2-2; TRBD1 might be the D (6 bases). The sequence was obtained from a woman aged 18-30 years with type 1 diabetes. Specimen: naive CD4+ T cells from blood. The CDR3 protein is CASRPTGSNTGELFF. CDR3 nucleotide sequence: TGCGCCAGCAGGCCTACAGGGTCGAACACCGGGGAGCTGTTTTTT.